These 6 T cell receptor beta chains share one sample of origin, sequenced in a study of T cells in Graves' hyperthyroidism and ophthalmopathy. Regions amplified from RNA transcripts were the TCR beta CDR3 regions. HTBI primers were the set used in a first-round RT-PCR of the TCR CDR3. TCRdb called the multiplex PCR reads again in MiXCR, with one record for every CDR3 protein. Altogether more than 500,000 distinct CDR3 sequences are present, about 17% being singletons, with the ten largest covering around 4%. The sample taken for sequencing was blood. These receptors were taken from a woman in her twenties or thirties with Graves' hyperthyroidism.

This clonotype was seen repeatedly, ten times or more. This chain's CDR3 is CASGTGTGSEQFF. The CDR3 DNA follows: TGTGCTAGTGGTACTGGGACAGGGTCTGAGCAGTTCTTC. V is TRBV12-5 and J is TRBJ2-1, with 9 positions matching TRBD1. Trimming cost V 5 bases and J 9 bases; bases outside gene matches: 5. CDR1 and CDR2 from the germline V gene are LGHNT and FRNRAP. The CDR3 has 13 residues.

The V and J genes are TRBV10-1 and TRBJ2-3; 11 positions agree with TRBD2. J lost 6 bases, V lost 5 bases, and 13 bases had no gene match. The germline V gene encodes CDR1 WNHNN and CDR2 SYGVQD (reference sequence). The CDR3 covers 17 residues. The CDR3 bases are TGCGCCAGCAGTCCCCCCCTGCTAGCGGGAGGTATGGATACGCAGTATTTT. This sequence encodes CASSPPLLAGGMDTQYF.

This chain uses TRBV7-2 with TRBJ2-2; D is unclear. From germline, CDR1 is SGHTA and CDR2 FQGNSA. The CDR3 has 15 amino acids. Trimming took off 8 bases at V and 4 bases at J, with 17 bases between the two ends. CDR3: CASDQVYLGTGELFF. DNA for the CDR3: TGTGCCAGCGATCAGGTTTACTTGGGCACCGGGGAGCTGTTTTTT.

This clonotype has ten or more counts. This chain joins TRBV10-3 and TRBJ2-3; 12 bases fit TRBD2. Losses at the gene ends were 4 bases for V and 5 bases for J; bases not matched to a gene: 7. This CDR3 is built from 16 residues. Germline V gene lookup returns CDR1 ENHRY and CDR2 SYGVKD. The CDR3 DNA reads TGTGCCATCAGTGGAACTAGCGGGAGGACGGTAGATACGCAGTATTTT. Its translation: CAISGTSGRTVDTQYF.

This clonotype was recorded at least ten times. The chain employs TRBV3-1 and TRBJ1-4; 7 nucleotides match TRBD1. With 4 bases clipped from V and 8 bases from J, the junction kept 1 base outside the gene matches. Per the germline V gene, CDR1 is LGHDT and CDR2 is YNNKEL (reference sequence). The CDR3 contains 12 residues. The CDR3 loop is CASSPGGEKLFF. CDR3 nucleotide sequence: TGTGCCAGCAGCCCAGGGGGAGAAAAACTGTTTTTT.

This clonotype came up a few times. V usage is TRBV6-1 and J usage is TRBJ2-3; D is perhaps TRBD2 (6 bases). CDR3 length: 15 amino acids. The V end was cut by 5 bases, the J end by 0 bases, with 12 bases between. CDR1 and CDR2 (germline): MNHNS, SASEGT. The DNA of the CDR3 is TGTGCCAGCAGTTTAATGCGGGGAAGCACAGATACGCAGTATTTT. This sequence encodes CASSLMRGSTDTQYF.